This TCR beta chain was recorded in a study of T cells in Graves' hyperthyroidism and ophthalmopathy (dated by TCRdb to between 2018 and 2020). For context, the study as a whole: Peripheral blood was collected at initial diagnosis, before any treatment. Whether ophthalmopathy could be predicted prospectively was tested in an independent validation cohort made up of 18 to 20 hyperthyroidism patients plus 17 patients who later progressed to ophthalmopathy. According to the paper, TCR Vbeta CDR3 sequencing was carried out on approximately 140 peripheral blood samples, which came from approximately 43 ophthalmopathy, some 73 hyperthyroidism and approximately 17 progressor patients. To identify distinguishing TCR V-J signatures, a discovery cohort of 95 to 100 patients was used, comprising some 43 with Graves' ophthalmopathy and 57 with stable Graves' hyperthyroidism. Following sampling, methimazole starting at 30 mg daily was given to hyperthyroidism patients, and high-dose intravenous methylprednisolone was given to ophthalmopathy patients. Thyroid tissue and blood T-cell repertoires from several Graves' hyperthyroidism patients were also compared in the study. The roughly 100 discovery patients were randomly divided into training and test sets at a 7:3 ratio. The study at large found these results: No statistical method was used to fix the sample size in advance, and group allocation was not hidden from the investigators. A model built on a 13 V-J signature distinguished ophthalmopathy from stable hyperthyroidism, reaching roughly 88% sensitivity and 81.08% specificity in cross-validation and 80%/75% in testing. In validation, progression to ophthalmopathy was predicted by the model with almost 71% sensitivity and about 72% specificity, a median of about 6.8 months before onset. Blood samples also contained most of the expanded thyroid clonotypes (frequency above 0.001), which suggests that blood repertoires may reflect thyroid immune responses.

Comment on this clonotype: There is no known antigen for this receptor. No base qualities exist here, and no much larger clone lies one base off it.

As encoded in the germline V gene, CDR1 is SGHVS while CDR2 is FQNEAQ. Trimming at the junction amounts to 2 bases on V and 4 bases on J, and the germline ends lie 12 bases apart. There are 15 amino acids in the CDR3, from cysteine to phenylalanine inclusive. Only the CDR3 part of the read is kept: 45 bases, read in frame from the first base. Stable Graves' hyperthyroidism was defined as no progression to ophthalmopathy during 18 months of follow-up. Hyperthyroidism patients were newly diagnosed, with disease duration under 2 months, and aged 18 to 65 years. The study excluded patients with uncontrolled infections, other autoimmune diseases, pregnancy or lactation. Diagnoses were based on clinical symptoms, serum thyroxine and TRAb, thyroid ultrasound and orbital computed tomography. PBMCs were separated from roughly 10 ml of fresh peripheral blood using Ficoll-Paque density gradient centrifugation. Total RNA was extracted with Trizol reagent, and quality was checked on an Agilent 2100 Bioanalyzer.

TCR beta CDR3 regions were amplified from RNA transcripts. The TCR CDR3 was subjected to a first round of RT-PCR using the HTBI primer set and the Qiagen OneStep RT-PCR kit. A second multiplex PCR round built the libraries, followed by size selection and purification. The libraries were sequenced on an Illumina HiSeq2000 using paired-end 100 bp reads. Regarding the original processing steps: SOAPnuke was used to process the raw data, with reads discarded if the reads contained adapters or uncalled bases, had a mean Phred below 15, or lacked an exact constant-primer or identifier match. COPE v1.2.5 was used to merge the high-quality paired reads, and each unique nucleotide sequence was defined as a clonotype. MiTCR v1.1 was used to align clonotypes to the IMGT TRBV, TRBD and TRBJ reference segments. The analysis included only V-J combinations with a frequency above 0.0001, which together covered more than 99% of the repertoires. A TCS score was defined as the ratio between F50 (clonal expansion) and ExV (chaos), using BLOSUM62-based TCRdist between CDR3 peptides within each V-J. Welch's t-statistics and random forest reduced roughly 540 V-J features to roughly 13, which were used in a naive Bayes classifier (R e1071). The public reads were reprocessed in TCRdb via fastp at Q25 and MiXCR, keeping in-frame beta chains. Identical CDR3 proteins give one entry, which carries the most common genes and DNA. What appears here as the V and J calls and clone size reflects TCRdb's work, not the paper's. This sample holds under 700,000 distinct CDR3 sequences; around 15% were observed only once. Approximately 18% of the sample is held by the ten biggest clonotypes.

The rearranged chain carries TRBV7-8 and TRBJ2-1; the D segment could be TRBD1, given 6 matching bases. The TCR was taken from a woman aged 18 to 35 with Graves' hyperthyroidism. The sequenced sample consisted of blood. The DNA sequence reads TGTGCCAGCAGCTTACGGAGACAGGTATACAATGAGCAGTTCTTC. The translation is CASSLRRQVYNEQFF.